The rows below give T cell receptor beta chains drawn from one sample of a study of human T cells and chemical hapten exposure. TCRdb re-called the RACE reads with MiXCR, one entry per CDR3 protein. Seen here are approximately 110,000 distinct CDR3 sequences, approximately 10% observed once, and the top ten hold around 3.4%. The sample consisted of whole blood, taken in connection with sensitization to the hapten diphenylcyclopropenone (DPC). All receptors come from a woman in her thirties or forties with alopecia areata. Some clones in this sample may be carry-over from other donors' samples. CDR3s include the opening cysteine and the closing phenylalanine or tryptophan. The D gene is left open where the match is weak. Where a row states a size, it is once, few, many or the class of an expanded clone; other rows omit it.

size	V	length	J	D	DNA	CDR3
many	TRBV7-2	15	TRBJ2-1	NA	TGTGCCAGCAGCTTAGCCAGGGTCGACTACAATGAGCAGTTCTTC	CASSLARVDYNEQFF
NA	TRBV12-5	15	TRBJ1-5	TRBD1	TGTGCTAGTGGCTCGACAGGGACTAGCAATCAGCCCCAGCATTTT	CASGSTGTSNQPQHF
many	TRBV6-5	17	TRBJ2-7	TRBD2	TGTGCCAGCAGTCACTCCGGGACTAGCGGGAGGGTCCTCGAGCAGTACTTC	CASSHSGTSGRVLEQYF
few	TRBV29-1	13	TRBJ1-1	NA	TGCAGCGGTTTCCTGGGAGCGAGGACTGAAGCTTTCTTT	CSGFLGARTEAFF
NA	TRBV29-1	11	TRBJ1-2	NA	TGCAGCGTTACGGGGGTCTATGGCTACACCTTC	CSVTGVYGYTF
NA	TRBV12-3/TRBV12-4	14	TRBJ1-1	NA	TGTGCCAGCGGCCATTGGGGGCTGAACACTGAAGCTTTCTTT	CASGHWGLNTEAFF
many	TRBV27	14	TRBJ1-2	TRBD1	TGTGCCAGCAGATGGACAGGGGCTAACTATGGCTACACCTTC	CASRWTGANYGYTF
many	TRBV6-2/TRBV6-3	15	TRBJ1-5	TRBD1	TGTGCCAGCAGTTACCGGGACAGGGGCAATCAGCCCCAGCATTTT	CASSYRDRGNQPQHF
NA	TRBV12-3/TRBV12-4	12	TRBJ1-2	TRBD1	TGTGCCAGCAGTTTATTGAGACAGGGAAGCACCTTC	CASSLLRQGSTF
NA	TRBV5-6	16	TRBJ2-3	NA	TGTGCCAGCAGCCCGCAAGGGACCCTCCCCACAGATACACAGTATTTT	CASSPQGTLPTDTQYF
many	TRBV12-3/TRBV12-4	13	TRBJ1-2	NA	TGTGCCAGCAGCCCAGGGCAATTTCATGGCTACACCTTC	CASSPGQFHGYTF
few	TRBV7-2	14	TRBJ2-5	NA	TGTGCCAGCAGCCTAGACAGGCTCTCAGAGACCCAGTACTTC	CASSLDRLSETQYF
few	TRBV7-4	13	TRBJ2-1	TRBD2	TGTGCCAGAGGCGGGAGGGTCTACAATGAGCAGTTCTTC	CARGGRVYNEQFF
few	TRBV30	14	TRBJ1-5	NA	TGTGCCTGGAGTGTAGACAGATCATATCAGCCCCAGCATTTT	CAWSVDRSYQPQHF
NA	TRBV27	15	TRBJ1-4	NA	TGTGCCAGCAGTCGGAGTGGGGGGCTCGGTGAAAAACTGTTTTTT	CASSRSGGLGEKLFF
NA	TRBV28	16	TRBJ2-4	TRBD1	TGTTCCAGCAGTGGGGACAGGGGCCTAGCCAAAAACATTCAGTACTTC	CSSSGDRGLAKNIQYF
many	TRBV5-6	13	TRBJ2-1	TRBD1	TGTGCCAGCAGCGCCGTCCGGGACAGGAGGCAGTTCTTC	CASSAVRDRRQFF
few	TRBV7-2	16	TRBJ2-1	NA	TGTGCCAGCAGTCGCGGCCCCCGGGGCCGGGTTGGTGAGCAGTTCTTC	CASSRGPRGRVGEQFF
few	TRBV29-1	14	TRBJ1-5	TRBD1	TGCAGCGCCGCAACAGGGGGAGTCAATCAGCCCCAGCATTTT	CSAATGGVNQPQHF
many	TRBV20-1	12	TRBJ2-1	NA	TGCAGTGCAAAGGGTTCTAGCGCTGAGCAGTTCTTC	CSAKGSSAEQFF
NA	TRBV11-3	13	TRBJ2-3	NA	TGTGCCAGCCGGCGGGGAGCCACAGATACGCAGTATTTT	CASRRGATDTQYF
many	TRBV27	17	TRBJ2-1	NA	TGTGCCAGCAGTGGGGTGGATAGCCTCGGCCCTGGCAATGAGCAGTTCTTC	CASSGVDSLGPGNEQFF